This T cell receptor beta chain was observed in a study of early T cells in non-severe SARS-CoV-2 infection. Across the whole study: Chains were unpaired, as sequencing was done on bulk RNA from unsorted whole blood.

Unique molecular identifiers were affixed to single, distinct cDNA molecules. TCRdb used MiXCR to reprocess the 5' RACE reads, holding one entry per CDR3 protein. The sample has around 82,000 distinct CDR3 sequences; around 11% are singletons. The study, taken as a whole, reports: The VDJdb matching leaned toward anti-spike CD8 responses and overlooked private and CD4 specificities.

As concerns this clonotype: Its antigen is undetermined.

There are 18 residues in the CDR3. J lost 3 bases, V lost 0 bases, and 9 bases had no gene match. Germline V gene sequence: CDR1 MNHEY, CDR2 SVGAGI. The chain carries TRBV6-5 and TRBJ2-3, with TRBD2 matching 10 bases. The sequence derives from an adult who was a healthcare worker with PCR-confirmed SARS-CoV-2 infection or an uninfected control (not recorded which). Sequenced sample: whole blood. The CDR3 DNA reads as TGTGCCAGCAGTTACTCTTCTAGCGGGAGCTTCTCAACAGATACGCAGTATTTT. This gives the protein CASSYSSSGSFSTDTQYF.